These T cell receptor beta chains were read from a single sample in a study of blood T cell repertoires in COVID-19. Method: immunoSEQ multiplex PCR; TCRdb's copy keeps in-frame clones and lacks some. The data contain around 340,000 clones, 70% to 90% of them singletons. Sequenced material: PBMCs or T cells enriched from blood (not recorded which). These receptors came from a woman aged 40 to 50 with acute COVID-19. Both conserved end residues are part of each CDR3. The order of the fields is clone size, D gene, J gene, V gene, CDR3 DNA, CDR3 protein. A D gene is named only where the DNA matches it firmly. Only part of the rows carry a size: once, few, many, or a class if the clone is expanded.

clone_size: .
d_call: TRBD1
j_call: TRBJ1-1
v_call: TRBV28
cdr3_nt: TGTGCCAGCAGTTCCCCCGCCCACAGGGGGCGGACTGAAGCTTTCTTT
cdr3_aa: CASSSPAHRGRTEAFF

clone_size: .
d_call: .
j_call: TRBJ1-2
v_call: TRBV4-3
cdr3_nt: TGCGCCAGCAGCCAAGATTATCGGGGGGCTGAGCGCTTC
cdr3_aa: CASSQDYRGAERF

clone_size: .
d_call: TRBD1
j_call: TRBJ1-5
v_call: TRBV4-2
cdr3_nt: TGTGCCAGCAGCGTGTTCGAGGGGGCGGACGGCAATCAGCCCCAGCATTTT
cdr3_aa: CASSVFEGADGNQPQHF

clone_size: .
d_call: TRBD1
j_call: TRBJ2-2
v_call: TRBV2
cdr3_nt: TGTGCCAGCAGCAACAGGGGAAACACCGGGGAGCTGTTTTTT
cdr3_aa: CASSNRGNTGELFF

clone_size: .
d_call: TRBD2
j_call: TRBJ2-2
v_call: TRBV14
cdr3_nt: TGTGCCAGCAGCCAACTTGGGAGCGGGAGTTACACCGGGGAGCTGTTTTTT
cdr3_aa: CASSQLGSGSYTGELFF

clone_size: .
d_call: TRBD1
j_call: TRBJ1-1
v_call: TRBV10-3
cdr3_nt: TGTGCCATCCGGACAGGTCTGAACACTGAAGCTTTCTTT
cdr3_aa: CAIRTGLNTEAFF

clone_size: .
d_call: TRBD1
j_call: TRBJ1-5
v_call: TRBV4-2
cdr3_nt: TGTGCCAGCAGCCAAGATGGACAGGGGAAGCAGCCCCAGCATTTT
cdr3_aa: CASSQDGQGKQPQHF

clone_size: .
d_call: .
j_call: TRBJ1-1
v_call: TRBV5-4
cdr3_nt: TGTGCCAGCAGCTTGAATTGGAGAGGACAGAATGAAGCTTTCTTT
cdr3_aa: CASSLNWRGQNEAFF

clone_size: few
d_call: TRBD1
j_call: TRBJ1-6
v_call: TRBV7-2
cdr3_nt: TGTGCCAGCAGCCAGGGGACAGGGGGTAGTTCACCCCTCCACTTT
cdr3_aa: CASSQGTGGSSPLHF

clone_size: .
d_call: .
j_call: TRBJ2-2
v_call: TRBV3-1/TRBV3-2
cdr3_nt: TGTGCCAGCAGCCAAAAGAGACCCGCTGGCCGAGGCACCGGGGAGCTGTTTTTT
cdr3_aa: CASSQKRPAGRGTGELFF

clone_size: .
d_call: TRBD2
j_call: TRBJ2-1
v_call: TRBV4-1
cdr3_nt: TGCGCCAGCAGCCAAGGACCGGGACTAGTCGTCTATGAGCAGTTCTTC
cdr3_aa: CASSQGPGLVVYEQFF

clone_size: .
d_call: TRBD2
j_call: TRBJ2-2
v_call: TRBV11-2
cdr3_nt: TGTGCCAGCAGCTTAGATGGGGGACTAGCGATGAACACCGGGGAGCTGTTTTTT
cdr3_aa: CASSLDGGLAMNTGELFF

clone_size: .
d_call: TRBD1
j_call: TRBJ2-1
v_call: TRBV7-9
cdr3_nt: TGTGCCAGCAGCCCTCTCGGGACAGGGGGTTACAATGAGCAGTTCTTC
cdr3_aa: CASSPLGTGGYNEQFF